A single sample gave rise to the 29 T cell receptor beta chains below, sequenced in a study of blood T cell repertoires in COVID-19 (dated by TCRdb to the early 2020s). Libraries were built with the immunoSEQ multiplex PCR assay. As stored in TCRdb, this immuneACCESS dataset retains in-frame rearrangements with V and J assigned. A fraction of the clones does not appear; measured against another copy, unresolved V genes explain less than half of the discrepancy, and the remainder lacks a known reason. A total of fewer than 350,000 clones appear in this sample, roughly nine tenths of them only once. The top ten hold about 8.8% of the sample. Material for sequencing was peripheral blood. These receptors all stem from a man aged 35 to 55 with active or convalescent COVID-19.

The gene calls are TRBV7-2 and TRBJ2-5, with 8 positions matching TRBD1. Germline CDR1 and CDR2: SGHTA and FQGNSA. This CDR3 has 15 residues. Trimming took 7 bases from V and 5 from J; bases not matched to a gene: 12. CDR3 loop: CASTLLQGAGETQYF. DNA for the CDR3: TGTGCCAGCACCCTTTTGCAGGGGGCCGGGGAGACCCAGTACTTC.

The rearrangement uses TRBV4-1 and TRBJ2-2; TRBD1 is a possible D gene (6 bases). Germline V gene lookup returns CDR1 MGHRA and CDR2 YSYEKL. Trimming shortened V by 0 bases and J by 5 bases, and 13 bases separated the two germline ends. The CDR3 runs 16 residues. The CDR3 DNA reads TGCGCCAGCAGCCAAGAGTGGCAGGGGCGGACCGGGGAGCTGTTTTTT. It specifies CASSQEWQGRTGELFF.

The rearrangement joins TRBV3-1 (or the pseudogene TRBV3-2) to TRBJ2-3; a weak D match, TRBD1 (5 bases). The V end lost 3 bases, the J end lost 0 bases, and 13 bases lay between the germline ends. The CDR3 contains 16 residues. Germline V gene data show CDR1 as LGHDT and CDR2 as YNNKEL (reference sequence). In DNA, the CDR3 is TGTGCCAGCAGCCAGACCACAGGATCTAGCACAGATACGCAGTATTTT. As protein: CASSQTTGSSTDTQYF.

The chain uses TRBV28 and TRBJ1-5, with TRBD1 as a possible D gene (5 bases). The CDR3 sequence is 17 residues long. CDR1 and CDR2 from the germline V gene are MDHEN and SYDVKM. V was trimmed by 5 bases and J by 0 bases, leaving 17 bases between them. CDR3 protein: CASSTKDTDFSNQPQHF. In DNA form, the CDR3 reads TGTGCCAGCAGTACTAAGGACACCGACTTTAGCAATCAGCCCCAGCATTTT.

The chain has TRBV24-1 and TRBJ1-1; no clear D gene. Germline V gene data show CDR1 as KGHDR and CDR2 as SFDVKD. The CDR3 extends over 13 amino acids. Trimming took 4 bases from V and 0 from J, leaving 5 bases between them. The CDR3 DNA follows: TGTGCCACCAGTGACGAGATGAACACTGAAGCTTTCTTT. Translation gives CATSDEMNTEAFF.

This clone occurred once. The chain employs TRBV11-2 and TRBJ1-2, with 7 bases aligning to TRBD1. The CDR3 runs to 12 residues. In germline, CDR1 is SGHAT, CDR2 FQNNGV. V was clipped by 5 bases and J by 7 bases; unmatched bases: 4. CDR3 nucleotides: TGTGCCAGCAGCCTTACAGGGGCTGGCTACACCTTC. Amino acid sequence: CASSLTGAGYTF.

The V and J genes are TRBV7-2 and TRBJ2-3, with D tentatively TRBD2 (6 bases). The CDR3 length is 14 residues. Trimming took off 4 bases at V and 6 bases at J, with 14 bases between the two ends. Germline V gives CDR1 SGHTA, CDR2 FQGNSA. The CDR3 loop is CASSWVPGTDTQYF. The CDR3 DNA reads as TGTGCCAGCAGCTGGGTCCCGGGGACTGATACGCAGTATTTT.

The chain combines TRBV19 with TRBJ1-2; D not resolved. The germline V gene has CDR1 LNHDA and CDR2 SQIVND (reference sequence). With 9 bases removed from V and 8 bases from J, the gap between germline ends came to 16 bases. This CDR3 is 12 amino acids long. This chain's CDR3 is CASQQPPSGYTF. CDR3 in DNA: TGTGCCAGCCAACAGCCACCCTCCGGCTACACCTTC.

The rearrangement uses TRBV6-5 and TRBJ2-3; no reliable D call. Deletions cut 3 bases from V and 0 bases from J, with 7 bases between. Germline lookup yields CDR1 MNHEY and CDR2 SVGAGI. This CDR3 has 14 residues. Written as DNA, the CDR3 is TGTGCCAGCAGTTATGGCCTGAGCACAGATACGCAGTATTTT. Amino acid sequence: CASSYGLSTDTQYF.

This clone was seen a single time. This chain links TRBV2 with TRBJ1-3; TRBD1 might be the D (6 bases). V was trimmed by 1 base and J by 5 bases, leaving 9 bases between them. Per the germline V gene, CDR1 is SNHLY and CDR2 is FYNNEI. The CDR3 runs 14 residues. The CDR3 is CASSEGTVRNTIYF. The DNA for the CDR3 is TGTGCCAGCAGTGAAGGGACAGTTCGAAACACCATATATTTT.

The chain recombines TRBV5-1 with TRBJ1-2; 9 nucleotides agree with TRBD1. There are 15 residues in the CDR3. Germline lookup yields CDR1 SGHRS and CDR2 YFSETQ. J gave up 6 bases and V 4 bases, and 10 bases lay outside the gene matches. CDR3 residues: CASSGGQGNLDGYTF. In nucleotides, the CDR3 is TGCGCCAGCAGCGGGGGACAGGGTAATTTAGATGGCTACACCTTC.

The chain combines TRBV12-3 or TRBV12-4 with TRBJ1-2; D might be TRBD1 (5 bases). This CDR3 comprises 13 residues. The V end lost 7 bases, the J end lost 7 bases, and 16 bases lay between the germline ends. CDR3 sequence (DNA): TGTGCCAGCACCACGACAGAAGCTGGTGGCTACACCTTC. Encoded protein: CASTTTEAGGYTF.

The chain joins TRBV10-1 to TRBJ2-4; 9 nucleotides agree with TRBD2. The V gene end was trimmed by 8 bases and the J gene end by 0 bases; junction bases not matched to a gene: 8. The CDR3 spans 16 residues. Germline-derived CDR1 and CDR2 are WNHNN and SYGVQD (reference sequence). Here the CDR3 reads CASVERGVTAKNIQYF. In DNA form, the CDR3 reads TGCGCCAGCGTCGAGCGGGGGGTGACAGCCAAAAACATTCAGTACTTC.

This chain joins TRBV6-5 and TRBJ2-7; TRBD1 is a possible D gene (6 bases). Trimming cost V 5 bases and J 6 bases, with 11 bases left between them. The CDR3 consists of 12 residues. Germline V gene data show CDR1 as MNHEY and CDR2 as SVGAGI. CDR3 region: CASSPPRGEQYF. Written as DNA, the CDR3 is TGTGCCAGCAGTCCCCCCAGGGGCGAGCAGTACTTC.

This clone was seen only a few times. The V and J genes are TRBV15 and TRBJ1-4; D is possibly TRBD1 (5 bases). The ends were cut back, 0 bases at V and 2 bases at J, with 7 bases in the middle. The CDR3 is 15 amino acids. CDR1 and CDR2 from the germline V gene are LNHNV and YYDKDF (reference sequence). CDR3 loop: CATSRDRVTNEKLFF. DNA of the CDR3: TGTGCCACCAGCAGAGACAGGGTGACTAATGAAAAACTGTTTTTT.

The CDR3 loop is CASIDSSSDIQYF. Here the CDR3 DNA reads TGTGCCAGCATTGACAGCTCAAGTGACATTCAGTACTTC. The V call is TRBV28, the J call TRBJ2-4; the D gene is possibly TRBD1 (5 bases). Germline CDR1 reads MDHEN; CDR2 reads SYDVKM. The V end was cut by 7 bases, the J end by 8 bases, with 15 bases between. The CDR3 contains 13 residues.

J is TRBJ2-5 and V is TRBV30; tentative D call: TRBD2 (5 bases). The CDR3 extends over 13 amino acids. The V end was cut by 0 bases, the J end by 4 bases, with 9 bases between. Germline CDR1 is GTSNPN and CDR2 is SVGIG (reference sequence). CDR3 DNA sequence: TGTGCCTGGAGTGTACTAGGATTAGAGACCCAGTACTTC. Translated, it gives CAWSVLGLETQYF.

CDR3 bases: TGTGCCAGCAGCCCAAGGACAGAGTCAACTAATGAAAAACTGTTTTTT. Encoded protein: CASSPRTESTNEKLFF. The rearrangement joins TRBV3-1 (or the pseudogene TRBV3-2) to TRBJ1-4; TRBD1 is a possible D gene (6 bases). Trimming removed 4 bases at V and 0 bases at J, with 12 bases between. The CDR3 totals 16 residues. Germline V CDR1 and CDR2: LGHDT, YNNKEL (reference sequence).

V usage is TRBV5-1 and J usage is TRBJ1-1; D unresolved. Germline CDR1 SGHRS, CDR2 YFSETQ. The CDR3 contains 14 residues. V dropped 2 bases and J dropped 1 base, with 9 bases sitting between them. In nucleotides, the CDR3 is TGCGCCAGCAGCTTTGGGCCAGAGAACACTGAAGCTTTCTTT. Its translation is CASSFGPENTEAFF.

The genes are TRBV2 and TRBJ2-3; 7 bases fit TRBD1. CDR1 is SNHLY and CDR2 is FYNNEI in the germline V gene. The CDR3 totals 13 residues. Trimming took 8 bases from V and 4 from J; bases not matched to a gene: 6. CDR3 in DNA: TGTGCCAGCGACACAGGGGCTGCAGATACGCAGTATTTT. It is translated as CASDTGAADTQYF.

The chain employs TRBV10-3 and TRBJ1-4; 8 bases are shared with TRBD1. Germline-derived CDR1 and CDR2 are ENHRY and SYGVKD. The CDR3 covers 15 residues. V gave up 4 bases and J gave up 8 bases; unmatched junction bases: 9. CDR3 amino acids: CAISVRTGNEEKLFF. The CDR3 nucleotides read TGTGCCATCAGTGTACGGACAGGGAATGAAGAAAAACTGTTTTTT.

V usage is TRBV10-1 and J usage is TRBJ2-2; no firm D call. Trimming removed 5 bases at V and 6 bases at J, with 7 bases between. CDR3 size: 12 residues. Looked up from germline, CDR1 is WNHNN and CDR2 is SYGVQD (reference sequence). The CDR3 is CASSSVAGELFF. The CDR3 nucleotides read TGCGCCAGCAGTTCGGTTGCCGGGGAGCTGTTTTTT.

This clone was counted only a few times. The genes are TRBV5-4 and TRBJ2-2; TRBD1 agrees at 9 bases. Germline-derived CDR1 and CDR2 are SGHNT and YYREEE (reference sequence). There are 15 residues in the CDR3. The junction had 10 bases not matched to a gene; V was cut back by 6 bases and J by 7 bases. The CDR3 region is CASNWAGQGDGELFF. The CDR3 nucleotides read TGTGCCAGCAATTGGGCGGGACAGGGAGACGGGGAGCTGTTTTTT.

V and J are TRBV11-3 and TRBJ2-5; 8 bases are shared with TRBD2. The J segment lost 2 bases and the V segment lost 0 bases, leaving 8 bases of the junction unmatched. Looked up from germline, CDR1 is SGHNT and CDR2 is YENEEA. This CDR3 spans 17 amino acids. CDR3 sequence (DNA): TGTGCCAGCAGCTTAGAGGCGGGAGGCGGCTTGCAAGAGACCCAGTACTTC. Its translation is CASSLEAGGGLQETQYF.

The chain combines TRBV24-1 with TRBJ2-7; D is perhaps TRBD2 (5 bases). This CDR3 comprises 13 residues. Germline V lookup: CDR1 KGHDR, CDR2 SFDVKD. Trimming shortened V by 9 bases and J by 3 bases, and 14 bases separated the two germline ends. The CDR3 DNA reads as TGTGCCACCTTCGGACTGGTGGACTACGAGCAGTACTTC. The encoded protein is CATFGLVDYEQYF.

The V gene is TRBV5-5, the J gene TRBJ2-5; TRBD2 aligns across 14 bases. Per the germline V gene, CDR1 is SGHKS and CDR2 is YYEKEE (reference sequence). The CDR3 has 16 amino acids. Germline trimming cut 0 bases from V and 8 bases from J; bases unmatched to any gene: 6. The CDR3 region is CASSLGLAGGPDTQYF. As DNA, the CDR3 is TGTGCCAGCAGCTTGGGACTAGCGGGAGGGCCGGATACCCAGTACTTC.

CDR3 sequence reads: CATSRDRGEASGELFF. CDR3 nucleotides: TGTGCCACCAGCAGAGATCGGGGAGAGGCCTCCGGGGAGCTGTTTTTT. J is TRBJ2-2 and V is TRBV15, with D perhaps TRBD2 (5 bases). Germline V gene lookup returns CDR1 LNHNV and CDR2 YYDKDF (reference sequence). V was cut by 0 bases and J by 6 bases, with 14 bases left in between. This CDR3 region has 16 residues.

CDR3 in amino acids: CASSSISGLRQPQHF. The DNA for the CDR3 is TGTGCCAGCAGTTCAATATCAGGGTTGAGACAGCCCCAGCATTTT. This chain connects TRBV28 to TRBJ1-5; the D gene is possibly TRBD1 (5 bases). The germline CDR1 and CDR2 sequences are MDHEN and SYDVKM. This CDR3 has 15 residues. V was pared by 4 bases and J by 7 bases, with 17 bases between. The full variable domain, rest sourced from reference TRBV28 and TRBJ1-5, is DVKVTQSSRYLVKRTGEKVFLECVQDMDHENMFWYRQDPGLGLRLIYFSYDVKMKEKGDIPEGYSVSREKKERFSLILESASTNQTSMYLCASSSISGLRQPQHFGDGTRLSIL.

The rearrangement links TRBV5-1 to TRBJ2-1; 8 bases are shared with TRBD2. The V gene end was trimmed by 2 bases and the J gene end by 3 bases; junction bases not matched to a gene: 4. Per the germline V gene, CDR1 is SGHRS and CDR2 is YFSETQ. The CDR3 has 15 amino acids. The CDR3 protein is CASSFQRGFYNEQFF. The DNA of the CDR3 is TGCGCCAGCAGCTTTCAGCGGGGGTTCTACAATGAGCAGTTCTTC.